Presented here are 24 T cell receptor beta chains from one specimen sequenced in a study of T cell responses to AZD1222 COVID-19 vaccine. Some clones are missing from TCRdb's copy, which holds only in-frame ones; the method was immunoSEQ multiplex PCR. This sample has 95,000 to 150,000 clones, with roughly nine tenths found just once. This specimen was peripheral blood, taken on day 0 of AZD1222 vaccination. The receptors were gathered from an adult in good health.

The CDR3 sequence is CASSLEFGVYESPLHF. CDR3 bases: TGTGCCAGCAGCCTGGAGTTCGGGGTCTATGAGTCACCCCTCCACTTT. This chain uses TRBV11-2 with TRBJ1-6; D is ambiguous. The CDR3 totals 16 residues. V lost 5 bases and J 10 bases, leaving 21 bases between the germline ends. The V gene's germline CDR1 is SGHAT and CDR2 FQNNGV.

The rearrangement joins TRBV4-2 to TRBJ2-7; TRBD2 agrees at 8 bases. CDR3 length: 18 amino acids. Germline lookup yields CDR1 LGHNA and CDR2 YNFKEQ. Trimming cost V 0 bases and J 5 bases; bases outside gene matches: 15. CDR3 residues: CASSQEGGRGSGINEQYF. The CDR3 region has the DNA TGTGCCAGCAGCCAAGAAGGGGGGCGGGGTAGCGGGATCAACGAGCAGTACTTC.

V is TRBV10-3 and J is TRBJ1-2; 8 bases match TRBD1. This CDR3 is built from 14 residues. J lost 3 bases, V lost 11 bases, and 11 bases had no gene match. CDR1 is ENHRY, CDR2 SYGVKD, per germline. The CDR3 reads CAVLKTGVYYGYTF. For the CDR3, the DNA is TGTGCCGTACTCAAGACAGGGGTTTACTATGGCTACACCTTC.

The rearrangement joins TRBV9 to TRBJ2-6; 7 positions agree with TRBD2. J lost 0 bases, V lost 2 bases, and 8 bases had no gene match. The CDR3 loop spans 18 amino acids. Germline V gene lookup returns CDR1 SGDLS and CDR2 YYNGEE. DNA of the CDR3: TGTGCCAGCAGCGTGGAGATAGCGGGCGACTCTGGGGCCAACGTCCTGACTTTC. Protein product: CASSVEIAGDSGANVLTF.

The rearrangement links TRBV5-1 to TRBJ2-2; 8 bases align to TRBD1. Germline CDR1 SGHRS, CDR2 YFSETQ. The CDR3 covers 18 residues. Unmatched junction bases numbered 8, after V lost 0 bases and J lost 1 base. The CDR3 DNA reads as TGCGCCAGCAGCTTGGCTGTGACAGGGGCCCGGAACACCGGGGAGCTGTTTTTT. This sequence encodes CASSLAVTGARNTGELFF.

This clone was observed a handful of times. The V call is TRBV5-6, the J call TRBJ2-7; unclear D gene. This CDR3 region has 14 residues. Trimming stripped 0 bases from V and 5 bases from J, with 12 bases between. CDR1 SGHDT and CDR2 YYEEEE come from the germline V gene. CDR3 region: CASSLAGLRNEQYF. DNA of the CDR3: TGTGCCAGCAGCTTGGCCGGGCTTCGCAACGAGCAGTACTTC.

The chain couples TRBV3-1 (or the pseudogene TRBV3-2) to TRBJ1-3, with D unclear. V lost 3 bases, J lost 2 bases, and 8 bases lay in between. This CDR3 has 14 amino acids. Germline V lookup: CDR1 LGHDT, CDR2 YNNKEL (reference sequence). In DNA, the CDR3 is TGTGCCAGCAGCCAGATGGGGACTGGAAACACCATATATTTT. As protein: CASSQMGTGNTIYF.

CDR3 coding DNA: TGCGCCAGCAGTGAGCGGAGGGGCCCCTCCTACAATGAGCAGTTCTTC. Amino acids: CASSERRGPSYNEQFF. The chain combines TRBV10-1 with TRBJ2-1; a weak D match, TRBD2 (6 bases). The germline V gene encodes CDR1 WNHNN and CDR2 SYGVQD (reference sequence). CDR3 length equals 16 residues. V was cut by 2 bases and J by 0 bases, with 11 bases left in between.

This clone occurred once. The V and J genes are TRBV13 and TRBJ1-1; a possible D gene is TRBD1 (6 bases). V lost 5 bases and J 1 base, leaving 29 bases between the germline ends. CDR3 size: 20 residues. Germline V gene sequence: CDR1 PRHDT, CDR2 FYEKMQ (reference sequence). The CDR3 coding sequence is TGTGCCAGCAGCCCTCCCCCCAAACAGGGTAGGGCCCTCCGGAACACTGAAGCTTTCTTT. Its translation is CASSPPPKQGRALRNTEAFF.

This rearrangement joins TRBV9 to TRBJ2-5; the D gene is possibly TRBD2 (7 bases). The germline V gene has CDR1 SGDLS and CDR2 YYNGEE. Trimming pared 6 bases from V and 5 bases from J, leaving 20 bases between. CDR3 length: 15 amino acids. CDR3 DNA: TGTGCCAGCACCCGTGGGGGGGCGGGGGTTGAGACCCAGTACTTC. Translated: CASTRGGAGVETQYF.

This sequence joins TRBV4-2 and TRBJ1-1, with 11 nucleotides matching TRBD1. This CDR3 has 16 amino acids. Germline trimming cut 4 bases from V and 3 bases from J; bases unmatched to any gene: 7. CDR1 and CDR2 (germline): LGHNA, YNFKEQ. CDR3 nucleotide sequence: TGTGCCAGCAGCCCCCGGACAGGGGGCAGGGACACTGAAGCTTTCTTT. This gives the protein CASSPRTGGRDTEAFF.

This rearrangement joins TRBV7-8 to TRBJ1-5; unclear D gene. Germline CDR1 is SGHVS and CDR2 is FQNEAQ. This CDR3 spans 16 amino acids. V was trimmed by 5 bases and J by 3 bases, leaving 17 bases between them. The CDR3 sequence is CASSPRVRQINQPQHF. The CDR3 DNA sequence: TGTGCCAGCAGCCCTAGGGTCCGACAAATCAATCAGCCCCAGCATTTT.

The genes are TRBV30 and TRBJ2-3; D is possibly TRBD2 (5 bases). The V gene lost 4 bases and the J gene lost 3 bases, with 17 bases spanning the gap. Germline CDR1 reads GTSNPN; CDR2 reads SVGIG (reference sequence). CDR3 size: 15 residues. The CDR3 protein is CAWIPSGSRTDTQYF. The DNA for the CDR3 is TGTGCCTGGATCCCCTCGGGGTCCCGAACAGATACGCAGTATTTT.

The genes are TRBV15 and TRBJ2-7; a possible D gene is TRBD2 (6 bases). Trimming cost V 0 bases and J 0 bases, with 15 bases left between them. The CDR3 spans 17 residues. Germline V CDR1 and CDR2: LNHNV, YYDKDF (reference sequence). The CDR3 bases are TGTGCCACCAGCAGAGATGGGGCCCCGGGAGACTCCTACGAGCAGTACTTC. Amino acid sequence: CATSRDGAPGDSYEQYF.

The chain employs TRBV5-1 and TRBJ2-7; maybe TRBD2 (5 bases). Trimming took 1 base from V and 3 from J, leaving 20 bases between them. The germline V gene encodes CDR1 SGHRS and CDR2 YFSETQ. CDR3 length: 17 residues. This CDR3 reads CASSLSVGGSANYEQYF. The CDR3 coding sequence is TGCGCCAGCAGCTTGTCCGTCGGCGGGTCGGCCAACTACGAGCAGTACTTC.

This sequence joins TRBV3-1 (or the pseudogene TRBV3-2) and TRBJ1-5, with a weak D call TRBD1 (5 bases). Germline V CDR1 and CDR2: LGHDT, YNNKEL (reference sequence). V lost 2 bases and J lost 3, with 11 bases in between. The length of the CDR3 is 15 residues. The CDR3, as DNA: TGTGCCAGCAGCCAATTCGCAGGGTCCAATCAGCCCCAGCATTTT. Translating gives CASSQFAGSNQPQHF.

The chain is built from TRBV6-1 and TRBJ1-1; 10 positions match TRBD1. Germline CDR1 is MNHNS and CDR2 is SASEGT. After removal of 2 bases from V and 1 base from J, the junction contained 13 bases not matched to a gene. The CDR3 runs 19 residues. The CDR3 DNA is TGTGCCAGCAGTGAATTTCCAATCGGGGACAGGGGATGGAACACTGAAGCTTTCTTT. This gives the protein CASSEFPIGDRGWNTEAFF.

The chain employs TRBV7-6 and TRBJ1-1; no clear D. The CDR3 is 17 residues long. V was trimmed by 1 base and J by 0 bases, leaving 15 bases between them. Germline assignment: CDR1 SGHVS and CDR2 FNYEAQ. This CDR3 is CASSLGLFNTMNTEAFF. CDR3 coding DNA: TGTGCCAGCAGCTTAGGTTTATTCAACACCATGAACACTGAAGCTTTCTTT. Using reference TRBV7-6 and TRBJ1-1 for the parts outside the CDR3, the full variable domain is GAGVSQSPRYKVTKRGQDVALRCDPISGHVSLYWYRQALGQGPEFLTYFNYEAQQDKSGLPNDRFSAERPEGSISTLTIQRTEQRDSAMYRCASSLGLFNTMNTEAFFGQGTRLTVV.

The CDR3 DNA is TGTGCCAGTAGTCCTCTAGCGGGAGTTTCCAAAAACATTCAGTACTTC. It codes for CASSPLAGVSKNIQYF. The rearrangement joins TRBV19 to TRBJ2-4; 10 nucleotides match TRBD2. CDR3 length: 16 amino acids. Germline V gives CDR1 LNHDA, CDR2 SQIVND (reference sequence). V lost 5 bases and J lost 2; bases outside the gene matches: 6.

The V call is TRBV5-1, the J call TRBJ2-1; 12 positions agree with TRBD2. There are 16 residues in the CDR3. V lost 4 bases to trimming and J lost 7 bases; unmatched junction nucleotides: 9. Germline V gives CDR1 SGHRS, CDR2 YFSETQ. CDR3 residues: CASSHSSGGARNEQFF. CDR3 nucleotide sequence: TGCGCCAGCAGCCACTCTAGCGGGGGGGCGCGGAATGAGCAGTTCTTC.

V is TRBV7-2 and J is TRBJ1-1, with 8 bases matching TRBD1. The ends lost 1 base at V and 11 bases at J; junction bases unmatched: 9. Germline V gene lookup returns CDR1 SGHTA and CDR2 FQGNSA. This CDR3 has 14 residues. The CDR3 region has the DNA TGTGCCAGCAGCTTAGGAGGGACAGGCCGAGTCGCTTTCTTT. This encodes CASSLGGTGRVAFF.

This chain links TRBV30 with TRBJ1-3, with D hard to call. This CDR3 region has 13 residues. Per the germline V gene, CDR1 is GTSNPN and CDR2 is SVGIG (reference sequence). V lost 4 bases, J lost 4 bases, and 11 bases lay in between. The CDR3 here is CAWKRFSGNTIYF. Here the CDR3 DNA reads TGTGCCTGGAAAAGGTTTTCCGGAAACACCATATATTTT.

In nucleotides, the CDR3 is TGTGCCAGCAGTTTAGACAGGGGTATCGCTGAAGCTTTCTTT. Residues: CASSLDRGIAEAFF. The chain has TRBV28 and TRBJ1-1; the match to TRBD1 covers 8 bases. The ends lost 2 bases at V and 6 bases at J; junction bases unmatched: 5. CDR1 and CDR2 (germline): MDHEN, SYDVKM. The CDR3 is 14 amino acids.

The chain employs TRBV4-1 and TRBJ2-5; 15 nucleotides line up with TRBD2. V shed 0 bases, J shed 5 bases, and the junction held 10 bases outside the gene matches. Germline lookup yields CDR1 MGHRA and CDR2 YSYEKL. This CDR3 spans 19 amino acids. The CDR3 DNA reads TGCGCCAGCAGCCAAGATAGCCGGACTAGCGGGAGGGATCGGGAGACCCAGTACTTC. Translating gives CASSQDSRTSGRDRETQYF.